What follows are 10 T cell receptor gamma chains derived from one specimen sequenced in a study of human gamma delta and Vdelta1 T cells. TCRdb redid the clone calls on the PCR reads with CATT. The sample lists some 910 gamma-chain clones; approximately 4.1% were seen once. Sequencing input: naive CD27+ Vdelta1 gamma-delta T cells from blood. These receptor sequences come from a human donor in good health.

A note on this clone: TCRdb's protein, taken from a much larger clone, differs from this DNA's translation at residue 3, likely owing to a read error; the protein displayed comes from the DNA. This chain joins TRGV2 and TRGJ1 or TRGJ2. Germline CDR1 reads EGSNGY; CDR2 reads YDSYNSKV. CDR3 length: 13 amino acids. CDR3: CAAWDGQNYKKLF. The CDR3 nucleotides are TGTGCCGCCTGGGACGGGCAGAATTATAAGAAACTCTTT.

Note on this clone: Possible read error: a much larger clone is one base away. The J gene is given as TRGJP2, and the V gene is not called. This CDR3 is 19 amino acids long. The CDR3 region is CATRDGPRRGYSGDWIKTF. CDR3 sequence (DNA): TGTGCCACCCGGGACGGGCCTAGGAGGGGCTATAGTGGTGATTGGATCAAGACGTTT.

About this clone itself: This clone may be a read error of a much larger clone one base away. The chain couples TRGV9 to TRGJ1 or TRGJ2. The CDR3 extends over 16 amino acids. With 3 bases clipped from V and 7 bases from J, the junction kept 18 bases outside the gene matches. Germline V gene data show CDR1 as GITISATS and CDR2 as ISYDGTV (reference sequence). The CDR3 loop is CALWEPDRLIQYKKLF. DNA of the CDR3: TGTGCCTTGTGGGAGCCCGACCGCCTGATCCAGTATAAGAAACTCTTT.

This clone showed up just a few times. A read error is likely here: a far larger clone is one base away. Other DNA sequences from this sample encode an identical CDR3 as well. V usage is TRGV8 and J usage is TRGJP1. This CDR3 is built from 11 residues. Germline assignment: CDR1 VENAVY and CDR2 YDSYNSRV. The CDR3 is CATWGNWFKIF. The CDR3 DNA is TGCGCCACCTGGGGGAATTGGTTCAAGATATTT.

Turning to this clone: This DNA translates differently at residue 8 from the TCRdb protein, which is that of a much larger clone; a read error is likely, and the protein shown is the DNA's own translation. The chain recombines TRGV2 with TRGJ1 or TRGJ2. Germline CDR1 EGSNGY, CDR2 YDSYNSKV. V shed 1 base and J 6 bases; nucleotides not matched to a gene: 6. The CDR3 covers 13 residues. The CDR3 coding sequence is TGTGCCACCTGGGACGGTCCCTTTTATAAGAAACTCTTT. It encodes CATWDGPFYKKLF.

The V and J genes are TRGV9 and TRGJ1 or TRGJ2. This CDR3 is 14 amino acids long. V was pared by 3 bases and J by 7 bases, with 12 bases of the junction left unmatched. Germline CDR1 GITISATS, CDR2 ISYDGTV (reference sequence). The CDR3 is CALWEKVGRYKKLF. The CDR3 nucleotides read TGTGCCTTGTGGGAGAAGGTTGGGAGGTATAAGAAACTCTTT.

This clone is large in the sample. This sequence is one base from a far larger clone and is likely a read error. Other DNA sequences within the sample encode an identical CDR3. This chain connects TRGV2 to TRGJ1 or TRGJ2. The CDR3 runs to 13 residues. Germline V gives CDR1 EGSNGY, CDR2 YDSYNSKV. J was trimmed by 4 bases and V by 0 bases; bases with no gene match: 3. CDR3 nucleotide sequence: TGTGCCACCTGGGACGGGCCGTATTATAAGAAACTCTTT. Translated, it gives CATWDGPYYKKLF.

This clone is deemed medium-sized. V gene TRGV5 combines with J gene TRGJ1 or TRGJ2. The CDR3 runs 13 residues. Germline V gene data show CDR1 as VINAFY and CDR2 as YDVSNSKD. With V trimmed by 0 bases and J by 7 bases, 6 bases remained unmatched. The CDR3: CATWDRPRYKKLF. The CDR3, as DNA: TGTGCCACCTGGGACAGGCCGAGGTATAAGAAACTCTTT.

In its sample, this clone was seen a few times. A far more abundant clone sits one base away, making this likely a read error. Other DNA variants within this sample encode the same CDR3. The chain uses TRGV2 and TRGJ1 or TRGJ2. Germline values: CDR1 EGSNGY, CDR2 YDSYNSKV. The CDR3 has 13 residues. CDR3 DNA sequence: TGTGCCACTTGGGACGGGCCTTATTATAAGAAACTCTTT. This codes for CATWDGPYYKKLF.

This rearrangement joins TRGV8 to TRGJ1 or TRGJ2. This CDR3 region has 13 residues. Germline loops: CDR1 VENAVY, CDR2 YDSYNSRV. Trimming removed 5 bases from V and 2 bases from J; junction bases left unmatched: 6. As DNA, the CDR3 is TGTGCCACCTGGGTCCCGGATTATTATAAGAAACTCTTT. This translates into CATWVPDYYKKLF.